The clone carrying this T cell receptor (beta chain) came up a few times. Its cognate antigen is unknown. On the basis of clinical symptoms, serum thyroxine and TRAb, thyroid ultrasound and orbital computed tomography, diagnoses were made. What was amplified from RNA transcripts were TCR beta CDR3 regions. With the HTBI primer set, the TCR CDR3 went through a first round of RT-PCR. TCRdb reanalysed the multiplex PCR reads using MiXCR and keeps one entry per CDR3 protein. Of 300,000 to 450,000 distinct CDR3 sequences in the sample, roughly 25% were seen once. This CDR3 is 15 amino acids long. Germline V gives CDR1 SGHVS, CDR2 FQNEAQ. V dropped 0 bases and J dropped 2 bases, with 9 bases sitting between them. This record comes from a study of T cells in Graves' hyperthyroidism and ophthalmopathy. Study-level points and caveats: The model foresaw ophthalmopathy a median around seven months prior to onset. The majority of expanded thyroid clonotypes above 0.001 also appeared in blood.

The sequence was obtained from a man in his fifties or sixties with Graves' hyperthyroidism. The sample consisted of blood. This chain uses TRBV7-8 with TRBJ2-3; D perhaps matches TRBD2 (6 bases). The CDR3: CASSLARDLTDTQYF. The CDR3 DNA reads TGTGCCAGCAGCTTAGCGCGGGATCTCACAGATACGCAGTATTTT.